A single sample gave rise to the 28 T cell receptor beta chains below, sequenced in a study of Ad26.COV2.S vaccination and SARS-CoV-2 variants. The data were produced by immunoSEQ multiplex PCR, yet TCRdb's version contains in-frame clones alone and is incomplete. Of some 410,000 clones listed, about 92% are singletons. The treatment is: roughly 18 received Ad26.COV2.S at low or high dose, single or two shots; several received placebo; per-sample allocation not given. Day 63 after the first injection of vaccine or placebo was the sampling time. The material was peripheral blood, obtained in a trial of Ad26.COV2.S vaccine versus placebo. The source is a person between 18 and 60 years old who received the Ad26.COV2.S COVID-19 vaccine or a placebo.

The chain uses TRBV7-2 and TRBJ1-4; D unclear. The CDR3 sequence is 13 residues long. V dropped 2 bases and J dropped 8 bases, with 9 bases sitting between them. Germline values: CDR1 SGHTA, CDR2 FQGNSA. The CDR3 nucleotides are TGTGCCAGCAGCTTAAGCCCTCTGGAAAAACTGTTTTTT. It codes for CASSLSPLEKLFF.

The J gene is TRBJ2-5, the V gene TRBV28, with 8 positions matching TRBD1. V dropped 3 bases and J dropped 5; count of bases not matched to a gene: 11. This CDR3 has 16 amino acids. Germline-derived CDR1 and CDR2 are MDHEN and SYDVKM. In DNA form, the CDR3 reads TGTGCCAGCAGTTTGGGTGTAGACAGGGGAAGGGAGACCCAGTACTTC. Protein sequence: CASSLGVDRGRETQYF. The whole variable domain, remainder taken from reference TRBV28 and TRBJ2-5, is DVKVTQSSRYLVKRTGEKVFLECVQDMDHENMFWYRQDPGLGLRLIYFSYDVKMKEKGDIPEGYSVSREKKERFSLILESASTNQTSMYLCASSLGVDRGRETQYFGPGTRLLVL.

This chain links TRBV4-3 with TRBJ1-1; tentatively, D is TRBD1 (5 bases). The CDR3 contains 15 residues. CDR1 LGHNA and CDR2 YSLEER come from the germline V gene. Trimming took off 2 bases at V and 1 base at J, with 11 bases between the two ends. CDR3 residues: CASSQWDVANTEAFF. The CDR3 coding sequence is TGCGCCAGCAGCCAATGGGACGTTGCGAACACTGAAGCTTTCTTT.

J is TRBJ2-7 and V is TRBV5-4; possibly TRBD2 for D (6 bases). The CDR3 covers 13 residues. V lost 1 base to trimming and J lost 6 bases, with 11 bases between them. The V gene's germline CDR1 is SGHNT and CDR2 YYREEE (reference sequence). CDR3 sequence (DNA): TGTGCCAGCAGCTTGTATTCGGGGGTCGAGCAGTACTTC. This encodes CASSLYSGVEQYF.

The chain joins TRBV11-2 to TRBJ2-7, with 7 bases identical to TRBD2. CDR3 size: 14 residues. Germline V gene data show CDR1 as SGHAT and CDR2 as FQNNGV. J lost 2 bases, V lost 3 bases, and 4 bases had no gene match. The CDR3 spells CASSFGGSTYEQYF. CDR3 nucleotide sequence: TGTGCCAGCAGCTTCGGGGGGTCCACCTACGAGCAGTACTTC.

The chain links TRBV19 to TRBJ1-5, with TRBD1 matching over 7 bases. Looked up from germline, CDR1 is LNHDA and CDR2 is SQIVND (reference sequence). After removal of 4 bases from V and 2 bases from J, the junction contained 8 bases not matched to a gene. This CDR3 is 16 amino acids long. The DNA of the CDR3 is TGTGCCAGTAGTACCCCAGGGGGGGTTGGCAATCAGCCCCAGCATTTT. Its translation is CASSTPGGVGNQPQHF.

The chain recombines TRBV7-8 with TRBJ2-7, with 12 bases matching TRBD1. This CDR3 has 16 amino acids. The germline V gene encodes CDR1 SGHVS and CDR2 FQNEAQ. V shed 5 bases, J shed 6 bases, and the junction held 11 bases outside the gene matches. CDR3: CASSASPGQGAGEQYF. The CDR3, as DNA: TGTGCCAGCAGCGCCTCTCCGGGACAGGGGGCGGGCGAGCAGTACTTC.

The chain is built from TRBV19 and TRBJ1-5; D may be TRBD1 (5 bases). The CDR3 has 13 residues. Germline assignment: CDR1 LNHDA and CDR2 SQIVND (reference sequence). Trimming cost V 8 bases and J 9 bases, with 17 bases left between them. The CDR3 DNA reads TGTGCCAGTGGCAGTGCAGGGTGGTCGCCCCAGCATTTT. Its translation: CASGSAGWSPQHF. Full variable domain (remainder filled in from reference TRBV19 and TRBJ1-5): DGGITQSPKYLFRKEGQNVTLSCEQNLNHDAMYWYRQDPGQGLRLIYYSQIVNDFQKGDIAEGYSVSREKKESFPLTVTSAQKNPTAFYLCASGSAGWSPQHFGDGTRLSIL.

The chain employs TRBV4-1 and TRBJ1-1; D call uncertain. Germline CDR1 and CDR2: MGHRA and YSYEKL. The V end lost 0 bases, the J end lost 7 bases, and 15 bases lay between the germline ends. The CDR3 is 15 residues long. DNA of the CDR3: TGCGCCAGCAGCCAAGATCCCGGGTTCGGCGTTGAAGCTTTCTTT. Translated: CASSQDPGFGVEAFF.

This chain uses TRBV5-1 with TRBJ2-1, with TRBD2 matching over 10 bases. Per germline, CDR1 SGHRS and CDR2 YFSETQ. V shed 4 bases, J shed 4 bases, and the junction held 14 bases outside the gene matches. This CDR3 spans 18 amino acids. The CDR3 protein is CASSLLAGALSTYNEQFF. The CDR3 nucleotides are TGCGCCAGCAGCCTCCTAGCGGGGGCCCTCTCGACGTACAATGAGCAGTTCTTC.

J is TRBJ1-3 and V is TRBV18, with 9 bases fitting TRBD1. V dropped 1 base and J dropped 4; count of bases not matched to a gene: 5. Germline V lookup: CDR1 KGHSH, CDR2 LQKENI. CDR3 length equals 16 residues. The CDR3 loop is CASSPLQGASGNTIYF. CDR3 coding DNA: TGTGCCAGCTCACCACTACAGGGGGCGTCCGGAAACACCATATATTTT.

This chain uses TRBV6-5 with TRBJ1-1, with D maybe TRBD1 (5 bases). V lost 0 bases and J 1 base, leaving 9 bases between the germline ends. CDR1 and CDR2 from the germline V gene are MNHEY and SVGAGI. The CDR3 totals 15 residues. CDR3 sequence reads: CASSYSRGKNTEAFF. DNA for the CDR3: TGTGCCAGCAGTTACTCTCGGGGGAAGAACACTGAAGCTTTCTTT.

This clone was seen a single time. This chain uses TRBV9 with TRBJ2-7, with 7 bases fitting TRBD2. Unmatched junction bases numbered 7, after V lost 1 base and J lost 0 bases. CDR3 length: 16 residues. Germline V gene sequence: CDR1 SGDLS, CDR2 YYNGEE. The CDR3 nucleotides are TGTGCCAGCAGCGTACGGGGGGACGGTAGCTCCTACGAGCAGTACTTC. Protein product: CASSVRGDGSSYEQYF. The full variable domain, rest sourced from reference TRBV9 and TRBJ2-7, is DSGVTQTPKHLITATGQRVTLRCSPRSGDLSVYWYQQSLDQGLQFLIQYYNGEERAKGNILERFSAQQFPDLHSELNLSSLELGDSALYFCASSVRGDGSSYEQYFGPGTRLTVT.

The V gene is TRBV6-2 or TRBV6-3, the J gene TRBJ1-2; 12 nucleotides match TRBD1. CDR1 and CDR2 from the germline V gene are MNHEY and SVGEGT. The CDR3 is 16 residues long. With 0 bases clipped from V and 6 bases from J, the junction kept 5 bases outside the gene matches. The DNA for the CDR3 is TGTGCCAGCAGTTACTCGAGGGACAGGGGGCAAGATGGCTACACCTTC. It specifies CASSYSRDRGQDGYTF.

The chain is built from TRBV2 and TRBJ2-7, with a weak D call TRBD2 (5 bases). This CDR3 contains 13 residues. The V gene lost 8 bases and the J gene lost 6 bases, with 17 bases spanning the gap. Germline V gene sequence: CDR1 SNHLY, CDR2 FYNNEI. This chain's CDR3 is CASGSGDRFEQYF. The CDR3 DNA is TGTGCCAGCGGGTCCGGGGATCGATTCGAGCAGTACTTC. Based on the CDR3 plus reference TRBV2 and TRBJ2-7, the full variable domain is EPEVTQTPSHQVTQMGQEVILRCVPISNHLYFYWYRQILGQKVEFLVSFYNNEISEKSEIFDDQFSVERPDGSNFTLKIRSTKLEDSAMYFCASGSGDRFEQYFGPGTRLTVT.

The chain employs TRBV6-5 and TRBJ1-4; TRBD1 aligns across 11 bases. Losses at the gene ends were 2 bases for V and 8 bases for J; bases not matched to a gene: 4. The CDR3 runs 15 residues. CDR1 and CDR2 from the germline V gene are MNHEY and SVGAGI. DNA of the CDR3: TGTGCCAGCAGTTACGGGACAGGGGGTTACGAAAAACTGTTTTTT. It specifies CASSYGTGGYEKLFF.

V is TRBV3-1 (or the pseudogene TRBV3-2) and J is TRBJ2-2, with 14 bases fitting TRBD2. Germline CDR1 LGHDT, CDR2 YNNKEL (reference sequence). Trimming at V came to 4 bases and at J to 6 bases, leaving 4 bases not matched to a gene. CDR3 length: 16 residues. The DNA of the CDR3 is TGTGCCAGCAGCCCCATGGGACTAGCGGGAGCCGGGGAGCTGTTTTTT. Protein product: CASSPMGLAGAGELFF.

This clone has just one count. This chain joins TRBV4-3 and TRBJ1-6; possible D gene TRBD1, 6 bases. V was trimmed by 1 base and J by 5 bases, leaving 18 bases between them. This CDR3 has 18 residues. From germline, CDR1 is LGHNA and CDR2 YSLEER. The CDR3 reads CASSQVMTGGVDNSPLHF. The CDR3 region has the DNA TGCGCCAGCAGCCAAGTCATGACAGGTGGGGTGGATAATTCACCCCTCCACTTT.

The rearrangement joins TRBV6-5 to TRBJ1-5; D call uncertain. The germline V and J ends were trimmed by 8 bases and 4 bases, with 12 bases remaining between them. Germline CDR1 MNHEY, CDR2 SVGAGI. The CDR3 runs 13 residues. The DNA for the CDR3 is TGTGCCAGCGGGAGGAGAGGGAATCAGCCCCAGCATTTT. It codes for CASGRRGNQPQHF.

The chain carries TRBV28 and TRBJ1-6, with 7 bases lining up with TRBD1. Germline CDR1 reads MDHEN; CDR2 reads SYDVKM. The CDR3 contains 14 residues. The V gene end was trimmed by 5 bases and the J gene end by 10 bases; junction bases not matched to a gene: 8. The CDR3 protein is CASSIAGGVSPLHF. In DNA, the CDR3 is TGTGCCAGCAGTATTGCAGGGGGTGTGTCACCCCTCCACTTT.

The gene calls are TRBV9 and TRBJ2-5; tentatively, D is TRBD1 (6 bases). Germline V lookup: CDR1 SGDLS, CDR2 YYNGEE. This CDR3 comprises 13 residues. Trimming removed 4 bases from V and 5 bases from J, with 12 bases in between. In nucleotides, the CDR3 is TGTGCCAGCAGCTCGTCGAGGGGGGAGACCCAGTACTTC. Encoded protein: CASSSSRGETQYF.

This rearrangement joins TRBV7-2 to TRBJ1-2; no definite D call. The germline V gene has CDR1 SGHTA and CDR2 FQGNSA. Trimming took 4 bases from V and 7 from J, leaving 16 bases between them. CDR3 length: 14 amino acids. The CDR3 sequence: CASSSERALGGYTF. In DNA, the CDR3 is TGTGCCAGCAGCTCAGAGCGGGCTTTGGGTGGCTACACCTTC.

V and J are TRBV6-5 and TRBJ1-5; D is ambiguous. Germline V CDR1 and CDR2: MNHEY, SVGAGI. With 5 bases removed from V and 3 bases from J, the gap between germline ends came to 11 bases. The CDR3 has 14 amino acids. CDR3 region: CASSPWGNNQPQHF. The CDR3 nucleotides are TGTGCCAGCAGTCCGTGGGGAAACAATCAGCCCCAGCATTTT.

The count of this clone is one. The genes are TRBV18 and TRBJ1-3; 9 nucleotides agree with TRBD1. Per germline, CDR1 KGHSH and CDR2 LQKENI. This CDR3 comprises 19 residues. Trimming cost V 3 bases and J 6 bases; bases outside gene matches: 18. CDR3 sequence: CASSPRGTGPILSPNTIYF. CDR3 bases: TGTGCCAGCTCACCGAGGGGGACAGGGCCAATTCTTTCGCCAAACACCATATATTTT.

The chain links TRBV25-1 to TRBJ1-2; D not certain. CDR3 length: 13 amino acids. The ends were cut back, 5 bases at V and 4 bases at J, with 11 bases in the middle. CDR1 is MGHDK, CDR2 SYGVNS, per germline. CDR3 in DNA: TGTGCCAGCAGTTTAAGAACAGCCTATGGCTACACCTTC. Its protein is CASSLRTAYGYTF.

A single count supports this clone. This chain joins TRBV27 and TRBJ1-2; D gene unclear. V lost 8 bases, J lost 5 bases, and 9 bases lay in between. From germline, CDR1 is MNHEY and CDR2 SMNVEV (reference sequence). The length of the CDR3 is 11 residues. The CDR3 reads CASGSLYGYTF. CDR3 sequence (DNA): TGTGCCAGCGGTTCTTTATATGGCTACACCTTC.

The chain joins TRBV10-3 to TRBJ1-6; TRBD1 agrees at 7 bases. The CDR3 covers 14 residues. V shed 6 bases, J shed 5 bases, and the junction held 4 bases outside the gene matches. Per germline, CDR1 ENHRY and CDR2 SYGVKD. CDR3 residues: CAIRQGWDNSPLHF. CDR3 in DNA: TGTGCCATCAGACAGGGGTGGGATAATTCACCCCTCCACTTT.

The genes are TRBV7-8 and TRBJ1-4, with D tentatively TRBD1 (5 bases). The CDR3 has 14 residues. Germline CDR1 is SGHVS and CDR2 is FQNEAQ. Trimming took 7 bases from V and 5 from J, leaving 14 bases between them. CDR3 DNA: TGTGCCAGCACTAAAGGGGCAAGGAATGAAAAACTGTTTTTT. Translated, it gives CASTKGARNEKLFF.